This T cell receptor (beta chain) was recorded in a study of OX40 agonist ivuxolimab in advanced cancers. Across the whole study: Ivuxolimab doses were 0.01, 0.1, 0.3, 1.5, 3 or 10 mg/kg every 2 weeks. At about 81% male, the cohort had a mean age of about 60 years, ranging from about 20 to 79. General study points: Average numbers of expanded clones were greater in CD8+ T cells than in CD4+.

The assay was immunoSEQ multiplex PCR, and TCRdb's table has in-frame clones only and misses some. The sample holds about 39,000 clones, 92% seen once. The CDR3 totals 17 residues. J lost 7 bases, V lost 2 bases, and 13 bases had no gene match. CDR1 SEHNR and CDR2 FQNEAQ come from the germline V gene (reference sequence). Comment on this clone: Its antigen is unknown.

Baseline, cycle 4 day 1, and cycle 7 day 1 were the blood sampling points. Sequenced here: CD4+ or CD8+ T cells sorted from blood, sampled in a trial of the OX40 agonist ivuxolimab. The sequence was collected from an adult with an advanced solid tumor such as melanoma, head and neck, liver or kidney cancer. The rearrangement joins TRBV7-9 to TRBJ2-7, with 11 bases lining up with TRBD2. In nucleotides, the CDR3 is TGTGCCAGCAGCTTATCATTGGGACTAGCGGAGCTCGGGGAGCAGTACTTC. Translation gives CASSLSLGLAELGEQYF. The variable domain in full, completed from reference TRBV7-9 and TRBJ2-7, reads DTGVSQNPRHKITKRGQNVTFRCDPISEHNRLYWYRQTLGQGPEFLTYFQNEAQLEKSRLLSDRFSAERPKGSFSTLEIQRTEQGDSAMYLCASSLSLGLAELGEQYFGPGTRLTVT.